Below, one T cell receptor beta chain is given with its context. Its antigen has not been determined. There are no base qualities to consult, and no much larger clone falls within one base. This sample was included in a study of blood T cell repertoires in COVID-19 (dated by TCRdb to the early 2020s). Describing the broader study: The collaborator samples originated in the United States, Italy and Spain and spanned the acute and convalescent phases of COVID-19. The samples were drawn from the first 160 participants of the ongoing ImmuneRACE study and from 950 to 1,500 subjects provided by 6 global collaborators. The repertoires were released in a freely available public database meant as a resource for research on the immune response to SARS-CoV-2. Where available, HLA class I and class II types were obtained from metadata supplied by the sample provider rather than from assay-based typing. Subjects who had been exposed to COVID-19, were actively infected with it, or had recovered from it provided the deeply sampled blood TCRbeta repertoires that made up the dataset. Sample metadata almost always included a de-identified subject ID, COVID-19 status, age in years and sex. The material from the prospective study consisted of cDNA or gDNA derived from T cells, B-cell-depleted T cells, or PBMCs. General findings and caveats noted by the study authors: The amount of clinical and demographic metadata varied by source and participant and was provided uncurated.

In the prospective study, participants were about 18 to 95 years old, resided in around 25 geographic areas of the United States, and were enrolled through a virtual design. In the prospective study, participants were assigned to cohorts based on the clinical history participants reported in a screening survey and a study questionnaire. A participant counted as exposed if, within 2 weeks of entering the study, that participant had been in contact with someone who had a PCR-confirmed or clinician-diagnosed COVID-19 case. In the prospective study, whole blood, serum and a nasopharyngeal or oropharyngeal swab were collected from each participant by mobile phlebotomists. Participants in the prospective study had the option to provide additional blood draws and questionnaires over a 2-month period. Before DNA extraction, blood samples from the prospective study were shipped at room temperature or frozen.

The CDR3 has 16 amino acids, counting the end cysteine and phenylalanine. Here the CDR3 DNA is all that survives: 48 bases in frame from base 1. Ends trimmed: V by 4 bases, J by 3 bases; bases unmatched to a gene: 11. CDR1 and CDR2, looked up from the germline V gene (reference sequence), are LGHDT and YNNKEL. TCRbeta CDR3 regions were amplified from genomic DNA by means of the immunoSEQ Assay, a bias-controlled multiplex PCR. Turning to the authors' computational methods: Within the assay, amplification of reference gene primers was used to estimate how many nucleated cells each sample contained. Sequence reads were collapsed and filtered to measure the absolute abundance of every unique TCRbeta CDR3 rearrangement. For each sample, productive Simpson clonality was calculated as the square root of Simpson's diversity index across productive rearrangements. TCRdb limited this immuneACCESS table to in-frame rearrangements with V and J called. A share of clones is missing; checked studies link under half to unresolved V genes, and the rest is unexplained. For V, J and clone size, that table is used; D and trimming come from the DNA. The sample table records a few hundred thousand clones; about 90% of these occur just once. Of the sample, approximately 1% is held by the ten largest clones.

Recombination connected TRBV3-1 (or the pseudogene TRBV3-2) to TRBJ2-5; 7 central bases correspond to TRBD1. Material for sequencing was PBMCs or T cells enriched from blood (not recorded which). This clonotype was sampled from a woman under 40 who had been exposed to COVID-19. The DNA sequence is as follows: TGTGCCAGCAGCCCACCGGACAGGCCGGGGAAAGAGACCCAGTACTTC. It translates as CASSPPDRPGKETQYF.